This TCR beta chain is from a study of PD-1 blockade in classical Hodgkin lymphoma. Across the whole study: Once every 2 weeks, patients received intravenous nivolumab at 3 mg/kg.

Assay: immunoSEQ multiplex PCR; the TCRdb copy retains only in-frame clones and omits some. The sample lists some 5,000 clones; about 61% were seen once. Time point given: cycle 4 day 1 (C4D1), after six to seven weeks of nivolumab. No patient escaped relapse after autologous stem cell transplantation, and brentuximab vedotin exposure varied. The investigators isolated CD8+ T cells from thawed PBMCs using magnetic negative selection. Relapsed/refractory classical Hodgkin lymphoma patients had complete, partial or progressive responses. Germline assignment: CDR1 MGHRA and CDR2 YSYEKL. V was clipped by 0 bases and J by 9 bases; unmatched bases: 11. The CDR3 is 16 residues long. As concerns this clone: Its antigen is undetermined.

The study, taken as a whole, reports: The study found that TCR diversity rose significantly by C4D1 in CD4+ but not CD8+ cells. Newly diagnosed patients had baseline TCR diversity that was reportedly lower than that of healthy donors.

V gene TRBV4-1 combines with J gene TRBJ2-7; 10 bases are a match to TRBD2. The TCR sequence derives from a human donor with classical Hodgkin lymphoma. Sequenced here: CD8+ T cells from blood, sampled before the fourth cycle of nivolumab. The DNA of the CDR3 is TGCGCCAGCAGCCAAGAGTTTACTAGCGGGAAGGTTGGGCAGTACTTC. It is translated as CASSQEFTSGKVGQYF.